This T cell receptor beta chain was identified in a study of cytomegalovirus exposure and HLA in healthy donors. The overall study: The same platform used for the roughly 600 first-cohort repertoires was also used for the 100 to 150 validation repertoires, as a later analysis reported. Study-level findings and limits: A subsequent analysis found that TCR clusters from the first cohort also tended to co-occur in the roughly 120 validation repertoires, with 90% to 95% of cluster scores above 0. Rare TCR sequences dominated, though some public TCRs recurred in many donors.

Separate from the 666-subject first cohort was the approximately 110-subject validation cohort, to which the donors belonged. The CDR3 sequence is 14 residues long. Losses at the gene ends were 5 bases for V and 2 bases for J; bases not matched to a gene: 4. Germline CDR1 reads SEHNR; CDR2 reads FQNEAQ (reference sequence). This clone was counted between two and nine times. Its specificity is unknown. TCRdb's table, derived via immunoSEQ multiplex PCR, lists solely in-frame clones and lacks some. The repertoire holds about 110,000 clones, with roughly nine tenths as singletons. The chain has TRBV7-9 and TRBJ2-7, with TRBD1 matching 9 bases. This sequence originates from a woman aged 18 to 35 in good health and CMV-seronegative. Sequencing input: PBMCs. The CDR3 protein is CASSRDRDTYEQYF. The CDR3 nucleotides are TGTGCCAGCAGCCGGGACAGGGACACCTACGAGCAGTACTTC.